The T cell receptor (beta chain) under discussion was sequenced for a study of CD8 T cells in Susac syndrome. Comment on this clonotype: What it binds is not known.

An amount of RNA that ranged from roughly 0.5 to 1 ug was reverse transcribed with random hexamers. It was immunoSEQ multiplex PCR that amplified TCR beta CDR3 across 54 Vbeta and 13 Jbeta. From the immunoSEQ multiplex PCR reads, TCRdb called clonotypes with MiXCR, one entry per CDR3 protein. The repertoire holds 170,000 or so distinct CDR3 sequences, with roughly 95% as singletons. Trimming took off 4 bases at V and 7 bases at J, with 14 bases between the two ends. Germline loops: CDR1 SGHDN, CDR2 FVKESK. The CDR3 runs to 14 residues. Purification of the CD8+ and CD4+ T cells relied on negative isolation, and TEMRA cells underwent FACS enrichment. Points from the study as a whole: It was acknowledged in the study that its TCR sequencing and HLA analysis involved a relatively small number of individuals.

The chain joins TRBV14 to TRBJ1-5, with a tentative D call TRBD1 (6 bases). The sequencing input was CD8+ T cells from PBMCs. This receptor was obtained from a human donor with multiple sclerosis. CDR3 amino acids: CASSRGQGTQPQHF. The CDR3 nucleotides read TGTGCCAGCAGCCGAGGTCAGGGGACACAGCCCCAGCATTTT.